The 19 T cell receptor beta chains reported below all come from one sample, sequenced in a study of cytomegalovirus exposure and HLA in healthy donors. The PCR was carried out with 60 Vbeta primers and 13 Jbeta primers. The data were produced by immunoSEQ multiplex PCR, yet TCRdb's version contains in-frame clones alone and is incomplete. The listing records over 100,000 clones. Input material: PBMCs. The receptor source for this set is a middle-aged woman in good health and CMV-seropositive.

The chain uses TRBV28 and TRBJ2-4, with 12 bases that match TRBD2. V dropped 8 bases and J dropped 0; count of bases not matched to a gene: 8. Germline V lookup: CDR1 MDHEN, CDR2 SYDVKM. CDR3 length: 17 residues. CDR3: CASLPGLAGPAKNIQYF. CDR3 nucleotides: TGTGCCAGCCTCCCGGGACTAGCGGGCCCAGCCAAAAACATTCAGTACTTC.

V usage is TRBV5-1 and J usage is TRBJ1-6; TRBD1 aligns across 9 bases. The length of the CDR3 is 16 residues. Germline-derived CDR1 and CDR2 are SGHRS and YFSETQ. Unmatched junction bases numbered 9, after V lost 4 bases and J lost 7 bases. CDR3 sequence (DNA): TGCGCCAGCAGCCCGACAGGGGGAGTACAGAATTCACCCCTCCACTTT. It encodes CASSPTGGVQNSPLHF.

V and J are TRBV4-1 and TRBJ1-1; maybe TRBD1 (5 bases). This CDR3 has 14 amino acids. V was clipped by 1 base and J by 7 bases, with 13 bases between them. In germline, CDR1 is MGHRA, CDR2 YSYEKL. This chain's CDR3 is CASSQVGVQGEAFF. The CDR3 DNA sequence: TGCGCCAGCAGCCAAGTGGGTGTTCAGGGTGAAGCTTTCTTT.

The chain combines TRBV2 with TRBJ2-1, with a weak D call TRBD2 (5 bases). This CDR3 region has 16 residues. V lost 1 base and J 1 base, leaving 11 bases between the germline ends. Germline lookup yields CDR1 SNHLY and CDR2 FYNNEI. The CDR3 region is CASSEGGLYSYNEQFF. DNA for the CDR3: TGTGCCAGCAGTGAAGGAGGACTTTATTCCTACAATGAGCAGTTCTTC.

This chain links TRBV25-1 with TRBJ2-1, with 9 bases aligning to TRBD2. Germline CDR1 and CDR2: MGHDK and SYGVNS. V trimming: 7 bases; J trimming: 2 bases; junction bases outside the gene matches: 12. The CDR3 sequence is 17 residues long. The CDR3, as DNA: TGTGCCAGCAAGAGTAATCTAGCGGGGCTTACCTACAATGAGCAGTTCTTC. Its translation: CASKSNLAGLTYNEQFF.

For the CDR3, the DNA is TGTGCCACCAGCAGAGGAATGACGGGGTTCACCGGGGAGCTGTTTTTT. Its protein product is CATSRGMTGFTGELFF. The V gene is TRBV15, the J gene TRBJ2-2; D perhaps matches TRBD2 (5 bases). CDR1 LNHNV and CDR2 YYDKDF come from the germline V gene (reference sequence). This CDR3 has 16 amino acids. The V gene lost 1 base and the J gene lost 4 bases, with 13 bases spanning the gap.

This sequence joins TRBV5-6 and TRBJ2-5, with 11 bases identical to TRBD2. This CDR3 region has 16 residues. Germline CDR1 is SGHDT and CDR2 is YYEEEE. The junction had 4 bases not matched to a gene; V was cut back by 1 base and J by 2 bases. Written as DNA, the CDR3 is TGTGCCAGCAGCTTGTCGGGACTAGCGGCACAAGAGACCCAGTACTTC. Translating it yields CASSLSGLAAQETQYF.

The V and J genes are TRBV30 and TRBJ1-4; 9 nucleotides align to TRBD1. The CDR3 totals 12 residues. CDR1 and CDR2 from the germline V gene are GTSNPN and SVGIG (reference sequence). V was clipped by 5 bases and J by 14 bases; unmatched bases: 9. The CDR3 loop reads CAWQGQGTILFF. For the CDR3, the DNA is TGTGCCTGGCAGGGACAGGGAACAATCCTGTTTTTT.

The chain uses TRBV5-1 and TRBJ2-2; 7 bases are a match to TRBD1. This CDR3 has 17 residues. From germline, CDR1 is SGHRS and CDR2 YFSETQ. Losses at the gene ends were 3 bases for V and 0 bases for J; bases not matched to a gene: 8. DNA of the CDR3: TGCGCCAGCAGCTGGCCCGGGACAGCTGCGAACACCGGGGAGCTGTTTTTT. Its protein product is CASSWPGTAANTGELFF.

The chain uses TRBV28 and TRBJ2-7; D is undetermined. In germline, CDR1 is MDHEN, CDR2 SYDVKM. The CDR3 sequence is 14 residues long. Trimming stripped 5 bases from V and 3 bases from J, with 14 bases between. CDR3 in DNA: TGTGCCAGCAGTCCCCGGTCCCTTCTCTACGAGCAGTACTTC. It codes for CASSPRSLLYEQYF.

The gene calls are TRBV28 and TRBJ2-1, with 10 bases that match TRBD2. Germline V gives CDR1 MDHEN, CDR2 SYDVKM. The V gene end was trimmed by 5 bases and the J gene end by 4 bases; junction bases not matched to a gene: 8. The CDR3 length is 16 residues. As DNA, the CDR3 is TGTGCCAGCAGTACTCAGCGGGAGGGCCATTACAATGAGCAGTTCTTC. Translation: CASSTQREGHYNEQFF.

The rearrangement joins TRBV5-1 to TRBJ2-5; 7 bases are shared with TRBD2. The end of the DNA fits TRBJ2-7 better, so the J call may be wrong. Germline V gives CDR1 SGHRS, CDR2 YFSETQ. This CDR3 is 14 amino acids long. The CDR3 here is CASSSTTSTYEQYF. The CDR3 DNA is TGCGCCAGCAGCTCCACGACTAGCACCTACGAGCAGTACTTC.

Notes on this clone: Within the sample, other DNA sequences also encode this same CDR3. This chain joins TRBV11-3 and TRBJ2-3, with TRBD1 matching 7 bases. J was trimmed by 2 bases and V by 8 bases; bases with no gene match: 7. CDR3 length: 14 residues. The germline V gene has CDR1 SGHNT and CDR2 YENEEA. The CDR3 spells CASGVGQSTDTQYF. The DNA for the CDR3 is TGTGCCAGCGGAGTGGGACAGTCCACAGATACGCAGTATTTT. The full variable domain, completed using reference TRBV11-3 and TRBJ2-3, is EAGVVQSPRYKIIEKKQPVAFWCNPISGHNTLYWYLQNLGQGPELLIRYENEEAVDDSQLPKDRFSAERLKGVDSTLKIQPAELGDSAVYLCASGVGQSTDTQYFGPGTRLTVL.

The gene calls are TRBV30 and TRBJ1-2; 9 positions match TRBD1. Germline values: CDR1 GTSNPN, CDR2 SVGIG (reference sequence). The length of the CDR3 is 15 residues. J gave up 7 bases and V 3 bases, and 12 bases lay outside the gene matches. The CDR3 coding sequence is TGTGCCTGGAGCCTTACTCCGGGACAGGGAGGTGGCTACACCTTC. This sequence encodes CAWSLTPGQGGGYTF.

This chain links TRBV7-2 with TRBJ2-5, with D possibly matching TRBD2 (6 bases). The CDR3 sequence is 15 residues long. Germline loops: CDR1 SGHTA, CDR2 FQGNSA. The V end was cut by 2 bases, the J end by 2 bases, with 12 bases between. The CDR3 is CASSLNLAHQETQYF. CDR3 nucleotide sequence: TGTGCCAGCAGCTTAAATCTAGCGCATCAAGAGACCCAGTACTTC.

The chain joins TRBV2 to TRBJ1-2, with a tentative D call TRBD1 (6 bases). The CDR3 has 13 amino acids. Germline CDR1 SNHLY, CDR2 FYNNEI. The V end lost 3 bases, the J end lost 4 bases, and 9 bases lay between the germline ends. The CDR3 bases are TGTGCCAGCAGTGAGGGGGGGCTCTATGGCTACACCTTC. Amino acid sequence: CASSEGGLYGYTF.

The gene calls are TRBV28 and TRBJ2-7, with 8 bases identical to TRBD1. The J segment lost 7 bases and the V segment lost 4 bases, leaving 12 bases of the junction unmatched. CDR1 is MDHEN and CDR2 is SYDVKM in the germline V gene. The CDR3 is 15 residues long. Here the CDR3 DNA reads TGTGCCAGCAGTTCCTTGGGACAGGCAACTCGGGAGCAGTACTTC. Translated: CASSSLGQATREQYF. Full variable domain (missing parts from reference TRBV28 and TRBJ2-7): DVKVTQSSRYLVKRTGEKVFLECVQDMDHENMFWYRQDPGLGLRLIYFSYDVKMKEKGDIPEGYSVSREKKERFSLILESASTNQTSMYLCASSSLGQATREQYFGPGTRLTVT.

The J gene is TRBJ2-5, the V gene TRBV11-2; unclear D gene. Germline V gives CDR1 SGHAT, CDR2 FQNNGV. Trimming pared 3 bases from V and 1 base from J, leaving 3 bases between. CDR3 length: 12 amino acids. The CDR3: CASSFFQETQYF. DNA of the CDR3: TGTGCCAGCAGCTTCTTCCAAGAGACCCAGTACTTC.

This chain joins TRBV5-6 and TRBJ2-5, with 9 bases matching TRBD2. The J call could be wrong; TRBJ2-7 is a better fit for the DNA end. There are 14 residues in the CDR3. Germline V gene sequence: CDR1 SGHDT, CDR2 YYEEEE. As DNA, the CDR3 is TGTGCCAGCAGCTTAAGAGCGGGAGGCAACGAGCAGTACTTC. It is translated as CASSLRAGGNEQYF.